The TCR beta chain under discussion was sequenced for a study of CD8 T cells in Susac syndrome (dated by TCRdb to the late 2010s). In the study overall: Among the sequenced Susac syndrome patients, about six had clinically active disease and about 8 were in clinical remission. The clonality of the CD8+ T cell repertoire was compared across approximately eleven healthy donors, roughly 14 Susac syndrome patients and roughly 16 multiple sclerosis patients. At blood withdrawal, Susac syndrome patients were either therapy-naive, taking corticosteroids (in some cases with IVIg as well), or taking IVIg alone. Whether CD8+ T cell activation and differentiation in Susac syndrome was antigen driven was tested using repertoire sequencing.

Comment on this clonotype: Its antigen has not been determined. Within one base of it there is no much larger clone, and no base qualities were kept.

Peripheral blood CD8+ and CD4+ T cells from healthy donors, Susac syndrome patients and multiple sclerosis patients were profiled using high-throughput TCR beta sequencing. The Susac syndrome patients fulfilled recently defined diagnostic criteria for either definite or probable disease. CD8+ TEMRA cells were enriched by FACS, while bulk CD8+ and CD4+ T cells were purified by magnetic negative isolation. Blood was collected in EDTA tubes and processed within 24 hours, with PBMCs isolated through density gradient centrifugation. PBMCs intended for TCR sequencing were cryopreserved in liquid nitrogen and were subsequently thawed in a 37 degrees C water bath. Purity of sorted or isolated CD4+, CD8+ and CD8+ TEMRA cells was at least 90%. RNA was extracted using the RNeasy kit, and roughly 0.5 to 1 ug of the RNA was reverse transcribed with random hexamers. The immunoSEQ multiplex PCR assay, which covers 54 Vbeta and 13 Jbeta segments, was used to amplify TCR beta CDR3 regions. To correct PCR amplification bias, a synthetic template baseline was used for both primer optimization and computational correction. The study's own analysis went as follows. Reads were annotated to V, D and J genes per IMGT and analyzed with immunoSEQ Analyzer, keeping only productive sequences. Clonality was calculated as one minus the Shannon entropy normalized by log2 of the number of productive unique sequences. For each patient and control, public and private clones were evaluated within the 100 most prevalent clones. Susac-specific clones were defined as absent from healthy and MS cohorts, approximately 1,000 published viral clones and other ImmuneACCESS disease sequences. TCRdb trimmed public reads at Q25 via fastp, called clones via MiXCR and kept in-frame beta chains. Records with the same CDR3 protein are collapsed into one entry carrying the most frequent genes and DNA. TCRdb's processing, not the authors' own work, is the source of the V and J calls. This sample comprises 95,000 to 150,000 distinct CDR3 sequences, around 94% of them detected only once. The top ten hold 0.25% to 0.3% of the sample.

According to the germline V gene, CDR1 reads LGHNT and CDR2 reads FRNRAP. The trim is 5 bases for V and 5 bases for J, with a gap of 4 bases between the germline ends. The CDR3 runs 11 amino acids, cysteine and phenylalanine included. The DNA shown is the 33-base CDR3, in frame from base 1. General conclusions and limits of the study: Clonal expansion was seen in Susac syndrome CD8+ repertoires, peaking in CD8+ TEMRA cells and being greater in clinically active patients than in remitting ones. The study acknowledged that relatively few individuals were included in the TCR sequencing and HLA analysis. In the total CD8+ and CD8+ TEMRA repertoires, roughly 15 and five Susac-specific public clones, respectively, were identified.

The sequenced sample consisted of CD8+ T cells from PBMCs. The sequence is built from TRBV12-5 and TRBJ1-5, with the D gene not clear enough to name. This clonotype originated in a human donor with Susac syndrome. The CDR3: CASGVDQPQHF. The sequenced DNA: TGTGCTAGTGGTGTCGATCAGCCCCAGCATTTT.